The present entry profiles one T cell receptor beta chain with its context. Many counts were recorded for this clonotype. No cognate antigen has been identified for it. No base quality values were provided; no much bigger clone lies one nucleotide off. From its cysteine to its valine, the CDR3 spans 17 amino acids. Only the CDR3 DNA is retained, 51 bases long and in frame from the first base. The record originates from a study of T cells after yellow fever vaccination (dated by TCRdb to the late 2010s). Broadly, across the study: Libraries from fractions with low cell numbers were prepared with the SMART-Seq v4 Ultra Low Input RNA kit. Two healthy male donors made up the cohort, one aged 18 to 29 years and the other aged 30 to 40 years. To track T-cell clones before and after primary and booster YFV17D yellow fever vaccination, bulk TCR alpha and beta repertoires were sequenced longitudinally. Bulk PBMC replicates and cell subsets were isolated from blood drawn at multiple timepoints before and after both primary and secondary immunization.

TCR cDNA was synthesized by 5'RACE template switching, which introduced a universal primer site and unique molecular identifiers. cDNA synthesis was primed from both the TCR alpha and TCR beta constant segments. Libraries were amplified in two PCR steps, with sample barcodes and sequencing adapters added in the second step. Sequencing of the libraries was done on either Illumina HiSeq 2500 (2x100 bp) or NovaSeq (2x150 bp). Per the authors' processing: MIGEC was used to demultiplex reads and collapse the reads into UMI consensus sequences, and MiXCR was used for V(D)J alignment. Clonotypes responding to the vaccine were identified with edgeR on replicate PBMC samples, with the criteria of FDR below 0.01 and a log2 fold change above 5 up to day 15. Each bulk clonotype received a CD4 or CD8 identity based on whether the sequenced CD4 or CD8 repertoire contained that clonotype at higher abundance. TCRdb itself trimmed the public reads at Q25 with fastp, ran MiXCR and retained productive beta chains. CDR3 protein duplicates are merged, each entry listing the most common genes and DNA. The V and J calls reflect TCRdb's pipeline rather than the authors' work. The sample profile shows about 320,000 distinct CDR3 sequences; around 6.8% of them were found once. Roughly a sixth of the sample belongs to the ten largest clones.

Sample treatment or condition, as interpreted from the label and publication: live attenuated yellow fever vaccine strain. At each blood-draw timepoint, two biological replicates of bulk PBMCs were obtained. A standard Ficoll-Paque protocol was used to isolate PBMCs from peripheral blood. RNA was extracted with TriZol from bulk PBMCs, CD4 and CD8 fractions, and dextramer-positive and dextramer-negative fractions. Results and caveats for the whole study, not just this receptor: Because the study included only two donors, the extent to which the findings can be generalized is limited. The secondary T-cell response was found to be weaker but faster than the primary response, with a peak reached on day 5 rather than on day 15. Most clones expanded after primary vaccination (about 95% of CD4 and approximately 86% of CD8) were re-detected after the booster, suggesting that broad memory maintenance occurred. FACS-sorted repertoires could contain abundant contaminating clonotypes from the bulk population, so computational filtering was required. A small share of clonotypes occurred in both CD4 and CD8 compartments, likely arising from convergent recombination.

This clonotype originated in a man younger than 35 who received the YFV17D yellow fever vaccine. Recombination joined TRBV21-1 with TRBJ2-7. TRBV21-1 is annotated as a pseudogene. Material: PBMCs, obtained roughly seven weeks after the first yellow fever vaccination. The encoded CDR3 is CASSKEQSGQDPYEQYV. In nucleotides, the sequence is TGTGCCAGCAGCAAAGAACAGTCAGGACAGGATCCCTACGAGCAGTACGTC.